The 23 T cell receptor beta chains reported below all come from one sample, sequenced in a study of Graves' ophthalmopathy and Graves' hyperthyroidism. Amplified TCR beta CDR3 regions were obtained using RNA transcripts as template. The authors performed first-round RT-PCR with HTBI primers and then a second-round multiplex PCR. TCRdb redid the calling of the multiplex PCR reads with MiXCR, one entry per CDR3 protein. The sample comprises 650,000 to 900,000 distinct CDR3 sequences, roughly two fifths of which are singletons, and 44% rests with the top ten. Material for sequencing was peripheral blood. Every receptor here comes from an adult man with Graves' ophthalmopathy.

The chain links TRBV25-1 to TRBJ2-3; D possibly corresponds to TRBD2 (6 bases). Germline V gives CDR1 MGHDK, CDR2 SYGVNS. The CDR3 is 14 residues long. V was shortened by 7 bases and J by 11 bases, with 22 bases between the two germline ends. The CDR3 loop is CASTTPGPGDVQYF. DNA for the CDR3: TGTGCCAGCACCACTCCGGGACCGGGGGACGTGCAGTATTTT.

With respect to this clonotype: This may be a read error, as it is one base from a much larger clone. V is TRBV7-3 and J is TRBJ2-5, with D possibly TRBD2 on 6 matching bases. Looked up from germline, CDR1 is SGHTA and CDR2 is FQGTGA. The CDR3 is 14 amino acids. The CDR3 region has the DNA TGTGTCAGCAGCTTCGGGACTGCTTATGCGACCCAGTACTTC. Protein product: CVSSFGTAYATQYF. The full variable domain, with the rest looked up from reference TRBV7-3 and TRBJ2-5, is GAGVSQTPSNKVTEKGKYVELRCDPISGHTALYWYRQSLGQGPEFLIYFQGTGAADDSGLPNDRFFAVRPEGSVSTLKIQRTERGDSAVYLCVSSFGTAYATQYFGPGTRLLVL.

The genes are TRBV6-6 and TRBJ2-5, with D perhaps given as TRBD1 or TRBD2 (6 bases each). Gene TRBJ2-7 matches the end of the DNA better, so the J call may be wrong. The CDR3 runs 14 residues. Germline V gene data show CDR1 as MNHNY and CDR2 as SVGAGI (reference sequence). DNA for the CDR3: TGTGCCAGCAGTTCAGGGGACTTCTCCTACGAGCAGTACTTC. Translating gives CASSSGDFSYEQYF.

The chain combines TRBV25-1 with TRBJ2-5; TRBD2 is a possible D gene (6 bases). The CDR3 length is 13 residues. Germline V gene lookup returns CDR1 MGHDK and CDR2 SYGVNS. CDR3 DNA sequence: TGTGCTAGAGTCGCGGGGACCCAAGAGACCCAGTACTTC. Translated: CARVAGTQETQYF.

This clonotype was seen more than once but under ten times. The genes are TRBV4-2 and TRBJ2-2; unclear D gene. In germline, CDR1 is LGHNA, CDR2 YNFKEQ. Trimming took off 0 bases at V and 4 bases at J, with 6 bases between the two ends. The CDR3 is 14 residues long. The CDR3 DNA follows: TGTGCCAGCAGCCAAGAATCGGGCACCGGGGAGCTGTTTTTT. This sequence encodes CASSQESGTGELFF.

The V gene is TRBV29-1, the J gene TRBJ1-2; TRBD1 might be the D (5 bases). Germline V gives CDR1 SQVTM, CDR2 ANQGSEA. The CDR3 extends over 14 amino acids. Trimming removed 6 bases from V and 1 base from J, with 15 bases in between. The CDR3 is CSVATGGSNYGYTF. CDR3 DNA sequence: TGCAGCGTAGCTACGGGGGGAAGTAACTATGGCTACACCTTC.

The CDR3 here is CASSLAVTGQPQHF. Written as DNA, the CDR3 is TGTGCCAGCAGCTTAGCGGTCACAGGGCAGCCCCAGCATTTT. This chain joins TRBV7-2 and TRBJ1-5; TRBD1 is a possible D gene (6 bases). Germline V gives CDR1 SGHTA, CDR2 FQGNSA. The ends were cut back, 0 bases at V and 7 bases at J, with 10 bases in the middle. The CDR3 sequence is 14 residues long.

Ten or more counts support this clonotype. V and J are TRBV7-6 and TRBJ2-7, with D tentatively TRBD1 (5 bases). Germline V gene data show CDR1 as SGHVS and CDR2 as FNYEAQ. The CDR3 extends over 14 amino acids. Deletions cut 1 base from V and 2 bases from J, with 9 bases between. The CDR3 here is CASSLGADTYEQYF. CDR3 coding DNA: TGTGCCAGCAGCTTAGGCGCGGACACCTACGAGCAGTACTTC.

This chain links TRBV5-1 with TRBJ1-1; D not resolved. This CDR3 comprises 15 residues. The germline V gene has CDR1 SGHRS and CDR2 YFSETQ. V dropped 5 bases and J dropped 1 base, with 15 bases sitting between them. CDR3: CASSTAQTGNTEAFF. The CDR3 DNA sequence: TGCGCCAGCAGTACTGCGCAGACGGGGAACACTGAAGCTTTCTTT.

This chain uses TRBV7-3 with TRBJ1-1; 8 bases fit TRBD1. This CDR3 has 14 amino acids. Trimming took 5 bases from V and 11 from J; bases not matched to a gene: 13. Looked up from germline, CDR1 is SGHTA and CDR2 is FQGTGA. In DNA, the CDR3 is TGTGCCAGCAGCCCCCCCGACAGGGGATCGCGGGCTTTCTTT. This translates into CASSPPDRGSRAFF.

The CDR3 DNA reads as TGTGCTAGGTTTAGGGACAGGGCCGATCAGCCCCAGCATTTT. Amino acid sequence: CARFRDRADQPQHF. The chain couples TRBV7-6 to TRBJ1-5; 9 positions agree with TRBD1. The germline CDR1 and CDR2 sequences are SGHVS and FNYEAQ. This CDR3 region has 14 residues.

The chain employs TRBV29-1 and TRBJ2-7, with D possibly being TRBD1 or TRBD2 (5 bases each). Germline CDR1 reads SQVTM; CDR2 reads ANQGSEA. The CDR3 totals 16 residues. V gave up 0 bases and J gave up 7 bases, with 22 bases separating them. The CDR3 DNA reads TGCAGCGTTGAAGAGGCGAAGGGGAGCGAACTCTTTGAGCAGTACTTC. Amino acids: CSVEEAKGSELFEQYF.

This chain joins TRBV12-3 or TRBV12-4 and TRBJ1-4; tentatively, D is TRBD1 (6 bases). This CDR3 spans 15 amino acids. The V end was cut by 6 bases, the J end by 7 bases, with 18 bases between. CDR3 loop: CASSPMGGRGEKLFF. For the CDR3, the DNA is TGTGCCAGCAGCCCTATGGGGGGCCGGGGTGAAAAACTGTTTTTT.

This clonotype occurred many times. The chain has TRBV14 and TRBJ1-2, with D uncertain. The CDR3 contains 13 residues. V dropped 6 bases and J dropped 3 bases, with 11 bases sitting between them. Germline V CDR1 and CDR2: SGHDN, FVKESK. The CDR3 nucleotides are TGTGCCAGCAGTCCACAACGTTACTATGGCTACACCTTC. Translating it yields CASSPQRYYGYTF.

The chain carries TRBV29-1 and TRBJ2-5; a possible D gene is TRBD2 (5 bases). The CDR3 length is 12 residues. Looked up from germline, CDR1 is SQVTM and CDR2 is ANQGSEA. V was pared by 2 bases and J by 4 bases, with 8 bases between. The CDR3 bases are TGCAGCGTTGAAACCGCGGGAGAGACCCAGTACTTC. Translated, it gives CSVETAGETQYF.

This clonotype has at least ten counts. The V and J genes are TRBV6-5 and TRBJ1-6; D is uncertain. Germline V gene lookup returns CDR1 MNHEY and CDR2 SVGAGI. V lost 0 bases, J lost 0 bases, and 9 bases lay in between. CDR3 length: 17 amino acids. The CDR3 loop reads CASSYSRRSSYNSPLHF. The CDR3 DNA is TGTGCCAGCAGTTACTCGCGCAGGAGCTCCTATAATTCACCCCTCCACTTT.

The chain joins TRBV20-1 to TRBJ2-7; 8 nucleotides line up with TRBD2. Germline trimming cut 0 bases from V and 3 bases from J; bases unmatched to any gene: 13. CDR1 and CDR2 (germline): DFQATT, SNEGSKA (reference sequence). The CDR3 loop spans 17 amino acids. CDR3 DNA: TGCAGTGCTAGAGACCCGATGGGCGGGAGGCTTGACTACGAGCAGTACTTC. Translated, it gives CSARDPMGGRLDYEQYF.

With regard to this clonotype: This may come from a read error, since a much larger clone is one base off. V is TRBV2 and J is TRBJ1-4; D not certain. Germline V CDR1 and CDR2: SNHLY, FYNNEI. The CDR3 runs 13 residues. The DNA of the CDR3 is TGTGCCAGCAATCCCGCAACTAATGAAAAACCGTTTTTT. Translation: CASNPATNEKPFF.

This clonotype was seen more than once but under ten times. This chain uses TRBV19 with TRBJ1-3; tentatively, D is TRBD1 (6 bases). There are 15 residues in the CDR3. Germline CDR1 LNHDA, CDR2 SQIVND (reference sequence). The germline V and J ends were trimmed by 5 bases and 0 bases, with 11 bases remaining between them. CDR3 nucleotide sequence: TGTGCCAGTAGTCACCGGGACAACTCTGGAAACACCATATATTTT. It yields the protein CASSHRDNSGNTIYF.

The table lists this clonotype with many counts. The chain has TRBV19 and TRBJ1-2; D gene unclear. The V gene lost 3 bases and the J gene lost 0 bases, with 8 bases spanning the gap. This CDR3 contains 14 residues. CDR1 is LNHDA, CDR2 SQIVND, per germline (reference sequence). The CDR3, as DNA: TGTGCCAGTAGTATGCCCGGAGCTAACTATGGCTACACCTTC. Translated: CASSMPGANYGYTF.

This clonotype came up many times. V and J are TRBV2 and TRBJ2-7, with 9 bases that match TRBD1. CDR1 is SNHLY, CDR2 FYNNEI, per germline. V lost 3 bases, J lost 5 bases, and 5 bases stayed unmatched. CDR3 length equals 14 residues. The CDR3 loop reads CASSDYRGLNEQYF. DNA for the CDR3: TGTGCCAGCAGTGACTACAGGGGGCTAAACGAGCAGTACTTC.

In this sample, this clonotype turned up a few times. This chain connects TRBV9 to TRBJ2-5, with a tentative D call TRBD1 (6 bases). Germline loops: CDR1 SGDLS, CDR2 YYNGEE. This CDR3 has 15 residues. The ends were cut back, 4 bases at V and 5 bases at J, with 18 bases in the middle. CDR3 in amino acids: CASSSGTTPRETQYF. The CDR3 DNA sequence: TGTGCCAGCAGCTCCGGGACAACTCCCCGGGAGACCCAGTACTTC.

DNA for the CDR3: TGTGCCAGCAGCCCTTTGGGTACCAACACCGGGGAGCTGTTTTTT. Its protein is CASSPLGTNTGELFF. V gene TRBV7-9 combines with J gene TRBJ2-2; D not resolved. The germline gives CDR1 SEHNR, CDR2 FQNEAQ (reference sequence). Between the trimmed V and J ends, which lost 5 bases and 2 bases, there was a span of 12 bases. This CDR3 has 15 residues. The whole variable domain, filled in from reference TRBV7-9 and TRBJ2-2, reads DTGVSQNPRHKITKRGQNVTFRCDPISEHNRLYWYRQTLGQGPEFLTYFQNEAQLEKSRLLSDRFSAERPKGSFSTLEIQRTEQGDSAMYLCASSPLGTNTGELFFGEGSRLTVL.